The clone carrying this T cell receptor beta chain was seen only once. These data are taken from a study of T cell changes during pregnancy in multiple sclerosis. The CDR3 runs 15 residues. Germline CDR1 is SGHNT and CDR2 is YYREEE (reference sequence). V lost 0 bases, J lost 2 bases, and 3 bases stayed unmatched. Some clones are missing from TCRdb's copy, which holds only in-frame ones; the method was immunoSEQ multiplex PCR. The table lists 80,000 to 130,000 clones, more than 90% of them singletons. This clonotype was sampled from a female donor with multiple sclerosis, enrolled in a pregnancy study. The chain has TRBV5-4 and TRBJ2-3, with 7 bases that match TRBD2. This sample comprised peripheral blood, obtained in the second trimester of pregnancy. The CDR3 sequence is CASSLGGGTTDTQYF. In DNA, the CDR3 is TGTGCCAGCAGCTTGGGGGGGGGAACCACAGATACGCAGTATTTT.